The present T cell receptor beta chain was sequenced within a study of T cells in Graves' hyperthyroidism and ophthalmopathy. Study background: Specimen type is peripheral blood, collected at initial diagnosis prior to any treatment.

Study findings and constraints: Classification by a 13 V-J model distinguished ophthalmopathy from stable hyperthyroidism.

Researchers amplified the TCR beta CDR3 regions from RNA transcripts. HTBI primers were employed in a first-round RT-PCR of the TCR CDR3. TCRdb passed the multiplex PCR reads through MiXCR, listing each CDR3 protein once. This table holds approximately 430,000 distinct CDR3 sequences, roughly 14% found once. There are 13 residues in the CDR3. The V gene's germline CDR1 is MNHNS and CDR2 SASEGT. In regard to this clonotype: Its specificity is unknown. It may be a read error: a sequence one base away is much more abundant.

Source material: blood. This chain connects TRBV6-1 to TRBJ2-7, with 10 positions matching TRBD2. This TCR derives from a man younger than 35 with Graves' ophthalmopathy. CDR3 loop: CTSGWLAGDEQYF. CDR3 sequence (DNA): TGTACCTCCGGGTGGCTAGCGGGGGACGAGCAGTACTTC.